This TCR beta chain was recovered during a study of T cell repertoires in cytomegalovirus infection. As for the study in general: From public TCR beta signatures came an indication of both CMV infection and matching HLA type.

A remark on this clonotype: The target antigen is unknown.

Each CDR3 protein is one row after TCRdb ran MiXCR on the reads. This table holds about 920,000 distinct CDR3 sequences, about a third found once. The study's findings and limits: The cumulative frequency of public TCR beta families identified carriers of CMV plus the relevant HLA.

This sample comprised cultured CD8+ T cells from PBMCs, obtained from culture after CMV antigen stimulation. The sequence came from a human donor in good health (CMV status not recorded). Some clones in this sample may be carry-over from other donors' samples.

The CDR3 bases are TGTGCCAGCAGCTTAGGGGACAGGAAAGAATATGGCTACACCTTC. This encodes CASSLGDRKEYGYTF. The V and J genes are TRBV7-9 and TRBJ1-2, with 8 bases matching TRBD1. Trimming at V came to 1 base and at J to 5 bases, leaving 6 bases not matched to a gene. The CDR3 loop spans 15 amino acids. Germline V gives CDR1 SEHNR, CDR2 FQNEAQ (reference sequence).